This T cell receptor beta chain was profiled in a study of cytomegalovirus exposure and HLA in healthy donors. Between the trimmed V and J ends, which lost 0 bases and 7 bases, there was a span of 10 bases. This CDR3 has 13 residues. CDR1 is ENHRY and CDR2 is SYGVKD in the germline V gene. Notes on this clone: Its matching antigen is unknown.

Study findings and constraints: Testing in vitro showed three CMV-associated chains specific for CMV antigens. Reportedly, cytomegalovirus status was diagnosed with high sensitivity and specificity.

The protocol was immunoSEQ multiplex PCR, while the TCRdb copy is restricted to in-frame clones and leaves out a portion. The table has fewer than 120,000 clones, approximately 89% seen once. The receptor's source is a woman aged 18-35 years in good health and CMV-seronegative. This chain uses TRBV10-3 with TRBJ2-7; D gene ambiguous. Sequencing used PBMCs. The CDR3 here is CAISESTFGEQYF. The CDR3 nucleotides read TGTGCCATCAGTGAGTCGACCTTCGGGGAGCAGTACTTC.